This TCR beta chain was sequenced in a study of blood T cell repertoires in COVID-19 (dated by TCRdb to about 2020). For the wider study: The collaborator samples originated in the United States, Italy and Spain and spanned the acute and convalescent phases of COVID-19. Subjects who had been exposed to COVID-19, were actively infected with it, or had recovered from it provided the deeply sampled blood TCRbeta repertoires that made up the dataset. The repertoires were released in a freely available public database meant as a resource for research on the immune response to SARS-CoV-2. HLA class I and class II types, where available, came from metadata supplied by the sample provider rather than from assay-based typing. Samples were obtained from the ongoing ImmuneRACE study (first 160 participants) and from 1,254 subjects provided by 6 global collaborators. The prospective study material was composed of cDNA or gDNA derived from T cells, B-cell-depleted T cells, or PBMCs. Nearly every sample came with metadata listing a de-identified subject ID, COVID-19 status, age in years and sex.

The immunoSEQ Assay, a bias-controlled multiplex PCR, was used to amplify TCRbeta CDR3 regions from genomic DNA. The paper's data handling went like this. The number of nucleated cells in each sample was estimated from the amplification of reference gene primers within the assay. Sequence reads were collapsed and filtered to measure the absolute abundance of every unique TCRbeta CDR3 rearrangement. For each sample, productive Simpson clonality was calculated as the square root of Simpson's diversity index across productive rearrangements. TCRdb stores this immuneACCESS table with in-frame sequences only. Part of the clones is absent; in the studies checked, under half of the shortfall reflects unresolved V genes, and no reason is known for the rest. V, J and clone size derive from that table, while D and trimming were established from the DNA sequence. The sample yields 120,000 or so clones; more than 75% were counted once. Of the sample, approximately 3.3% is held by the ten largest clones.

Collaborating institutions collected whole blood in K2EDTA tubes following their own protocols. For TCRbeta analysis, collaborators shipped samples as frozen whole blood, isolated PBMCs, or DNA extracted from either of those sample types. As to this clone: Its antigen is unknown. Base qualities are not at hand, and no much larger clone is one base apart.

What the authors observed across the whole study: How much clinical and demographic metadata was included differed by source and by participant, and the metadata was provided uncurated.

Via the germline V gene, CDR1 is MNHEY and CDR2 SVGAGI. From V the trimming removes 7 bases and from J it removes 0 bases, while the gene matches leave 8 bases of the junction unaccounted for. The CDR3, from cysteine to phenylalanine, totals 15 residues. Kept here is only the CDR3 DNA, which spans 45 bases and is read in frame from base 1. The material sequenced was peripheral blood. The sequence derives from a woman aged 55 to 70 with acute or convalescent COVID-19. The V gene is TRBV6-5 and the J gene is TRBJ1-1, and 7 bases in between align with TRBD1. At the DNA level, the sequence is TGTGCCAGCACAACAGGGGTGGTCATGAACACTGAAGCTTTCTTT. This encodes CASTTGVVMNTEAFF.